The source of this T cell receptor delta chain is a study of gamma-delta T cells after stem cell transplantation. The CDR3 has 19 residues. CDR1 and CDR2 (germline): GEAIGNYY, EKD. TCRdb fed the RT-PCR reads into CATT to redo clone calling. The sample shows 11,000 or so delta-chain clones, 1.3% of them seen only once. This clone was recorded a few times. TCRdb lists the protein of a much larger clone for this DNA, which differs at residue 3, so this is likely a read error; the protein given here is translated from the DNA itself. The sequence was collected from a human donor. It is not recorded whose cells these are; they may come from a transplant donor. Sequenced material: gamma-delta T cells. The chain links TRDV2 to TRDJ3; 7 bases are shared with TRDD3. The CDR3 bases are TGTGCCCGTGACACTGCCGGGGGATCCAGCTCCTGGGACACCCGACAGATGTTTTTC. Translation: CARDTAGGSSSWDTRQMFF.